The 14 T cell receptor beta chains presented below share a single source sample, sequenced in a study of blood T cell repertoires in COVID-19. Only in-frame clones appear in the TCRdb table, and some are missing; sequencing was by immunoSEQ multiplex PCR. The sample carries 260,000 or so clones, 83% recorded once. The sample was PBMCs or T cells enriched from blood (not recorded which). The receptors stem from a woman aged 40 to 49 who had been exposed to COVID-19.

The chain links TRBV2 to TRBJ1-6; weak D call: TRBD1 (6 bases). Trimming cost V 10 bases and J 3 bases, with 19 bases left between them. CDR3 length equals 16 residues. Germline assignment: CDR1 SNHLY and CDR2 FYNNEI. The CDR3 bases are TGTGCCATCCCAACTTCCCCGGACAGCTATAATTCACCCCTCCACTTT. Its translation: CAIPTSPDSYNSPLHF.

This clone was seen more than once but under ten times. Additional DNA sequences in this sample encode the identical CDR3. This chain connects TRBV30 to TRBJ1-3; 7 bases map to TRBD1. J lost 3 bases, V lost 1 base, and 6 bases had no gene match. The CDR3 has 15 residues. Germline assignment: CDR1 GTSNPN and CDR2 SVGIG (reference sequence). CDR3 loop: CAWSAYRGLGNTIYF. The DNA of the CDR3 is TGTGCCTGGAGTGCGTACAGGGGACTTGGAAACACCATATATTTT. Combining the CDR3 with reference TRBV30 and TRBJ1-3 gives the whole variable domain SQTIHQWPATLVQPVGSPLSLECTVEGTSNPNLYWYRQAAGRGLQLLFYSVGIGQISSEVPQNLSASRPQDRQFILSSKKLLLSDSGFYLCAWSAYRGLGNTIYFGEGSWLTVV.

The CDR3 DNA reads as TGCGCCAGCAGGTCTGAATTCAGGGCCAACGAGAACACTGAAGCTTTCTTT. Its protein product is CASRSEFRANENTEAFF. The chain recombines TRBV5-1 with TRBJ1-1; possibly TRBD1 for D (5 bases). The CDR3 length is 17 residues. Trimming removed 5 bases at V and 1 base at J, with 21 bases between. CDR1 and CDR2 from the germline V gene are SGHRS and YFSETQ.

The genes are TRBV2 and TRBJ2-3, with TRBD1 matching 7 bases. The CDR3 sequence is 14 residues long. Germline V gene lookup returns CDR1 SNHLY and CDR2 FYNNEI. With 2 bases clipped from V and 5 bases from J, the junction kept 4 bases outside the gene matches. The CDR3 reads CASSEQGVQDTQYF. DNA of the CDR3: TGTGCCAGCAGTGAACAGGGGGTGCAAGATACGCAGTATTTT.

The chain couples TRBV5-5 to TRBJ1-2; D remains unclear. CDR3 length equals 15 residues. Deletions cut 4 bases from V and 4 bases from J, with 17 bases between. The V gene's germline CDR1 is SGHKS and CDR2 YYEKEE (reference sequence). CDR3 region: CASSLDTGWRYGYTF. The CDR3 region has the DNA TGTGCCAGCAGCCTAGATACGGGTTGGCGCTATGGCTACACCTTC. The entire variable domain, with the rest obtained from reference TRBV5-5 and TRBJ1-2, is as follows: DAGVTQSPTHLIKTRGQQVTLRCSPISGHKSVSWYQQVLGQGPQFIFQYYEKEERGRGNFPDRFSARQFPNYSSELNVNALLLGDSALYLCASSLDTGWRYGYTFGSGTRLTVV.

This rearrangement joins TRBV4-3 to TRBJ1-2; D is possibly TRBD1 (6 bases). This CDR3 region has 14 residues. Germline loops: CDR1 LGHNA, CDR2 YSLEER. Trimming took off 4 bases at V and 6 bases at J, with 15 bases between the two ends. The CDR3 region has the DNA TGCGCCAGCAGCCCCCGTGGGGGCGCGGATGGCTACACCTTC. Translated: CASSPRGGADGYTF.

The chain links TRBV5-4 to TRBJ1-5; D unclear. Deletions cut 0 bases from V and 3 bases from J, with 10 bases between. The CDR3 loop spans 15 amino acids. From germline, CDR1 is SGHNT and CDR2 YYREEE (reference sequence). CDR3 sequence: CASSLGEGNNQPQHF. CDR3 bases: TGTGCCAGCAGCTTGGGGGAGGGTAACAATCAGCCCCAGCATTTT.

The V and J genes are TRBV5-1 and TRBJ2-7; 8 positions match TRBD1. V gave up 3 bases and J gave up 0 bases; unmatched junction bases: 11. Germline V gene lookup returns CDR1 SGHRS and CDR2 YFSETQ. The CDR3 totals 17 residues. The CDR3 nucleotides read TGCGCCAGCAGCTCGGGACCCCGGGACAGGAGCTCCTACGAGCAGTACTTC. This codes for CASSSGPRDRSSYEQYF.

The chain combines TRBV4-3 with TRBJ1-4; a possible D gene is TRBD1 (5 bases). Trimming left V 1 base short and J 7 bases short, with 16 bases between. The CDR3 is 16 residues long. CDR1 and CDR2 (germline): LGHNA, YSLEER. The CDR3 DNA follows: TGCGCCAGCAGCCAAGGAAGACAGTTCTTTCTTGAAAAACTGTTTTTT. Translation: CASSQGRQFFLEKLFF.

This chain connects TRBV6-5 to TRBJ2-7; D ambiguous. The CDR3 is made up of 15 amino acids. The V gene's germline CDR1 is MNHEY and CDR2 SVGAGI. Trimming left V 0 bases short and J 3 bases short, with 12 bases between. The CDR3, as DNA: TGTGCCAGCAGTTACTCGAGGCGCCATCGCTACGAGCAGTACTTC. This codes for CASSYSRRHRYEQYF.

The chain combines TRBV7-2 with TRBJ1-5, with 7 bases aligning to TRBD1. The germline CDR1 and CDR2 sequences are SGHTA and FQGNSA. CDR3 size: 14 residues. V lost 5 bases to trimming and J lost 4 bases; unmatched junction nucleotides: 5. The CDR3 reads CASSGRGVNQPQHF. The DNA of the CDR3 is TGTGCCAGCAGCGGCAGGGGGGTGAATCAGCCCCAGCATTTT.

The genes are TRBV30 and TRBJ1-2; D is ambiguous. Germline lookup yields CDR1 GTSNPN and CDR2 SVGIG (reference sequence). This CDR3 is 11 amino acids long. Trimming removed 1 base at V and 7 bases at J, with 7 bases between. The CDR3 nucleotides are TGTGCCTGGAGTGCGAGGGTTGGCTACACCTTC. It codes for CAWSARVGYTF.

The chain links TRBV9 to TRBJ1-1; 7 nucleotides agree with TRBD1. The ends lost 1 base at V and 7 bases at J; junction bases unmatched: 1. The CDR3 loop spans 12 amino acids. CDR1 SGDLS and CDR2 YYNGEE come from the germline V gene. DNA for the CDR3: TGTGCCAGCAGCGTACAGGGGGGTGAAGCTTTCTTT. Its protein product is CASSVQGGEAFF.

The chain links TRBV27 to TRBJ1-1; 10 bases map to TRBD1. V shed 5 bases, J shed 1 base, and the junction held 7 bases outside the gene matches. The CDR3 runs to 16 residues. CDR1 is MNHEY and CDR2 is SMNVEV in the germline V gene (reference sequence). The CDR3 DNA is TGTGCCAGCAGTCCTTGGACAGGGGGAAGGAACACTGAAGCTTTCTTT. Encoded protein: CASSPWTGGRNTEAFF.